This TCR beta chain derives from a study of T cell changes during pregnancy in multiple sclerosis. Assay: immunoSEQ multiplex PCR; the TCRdb copy retains only in-frame clones and omits some. The table records 60,000 to 70,000 clones, around 91% of them present only once. The CDR3 runs 14 residues. CDR1 is LNHDA, CDR2 SQIVND, per germline (reference sequence). V was pared by 9 bases and J by 0 bases, with 6 bases of the junction left unmatched. Sequenced material: peripheral blood, taken in the third trimester of pregnancy. This TCR derives from a female donor in good health, enrolled as a control in a pregnancy study. The chain joins TRBV19 to TRBJ1-1; TRBD1 matches at 8 bases. CDR3 nucleotides: TGTGCCAGCAGGACAGGGAGAATGAACACTGAAGCTTTCTTT. Translating gives CASRTGRMNTEAFF.